This T cell receptor (beta chain) is from a study of circulating and synovial CD4+ cells in juvenile arthritis. Study outcomes and limitations: These blood cells shared more CDR3 sequences with synovium than bulk blood. T cell genome counts differed by at least an order of magnitude between CPL and CD4 samples.

Details on this clone: The antigen remains undetermined.

The data were produced by immunoSEQ multiplex PCR, yet TCRdb's version contains in-frame clones alone and is incomplete. The sample contains some 35,000 clones, 94% of which appear only once. The length of the CDR3 is 15 residues. The germline gives CDR1 KGHSH, CDR2 LQKENI. The germline V and J ends were trimmed by 1 base and 3 bases, with 12 bases remaining between them. The source of this sequence is a human donor with juvenile idiopathic arthritis. Sequencing was performed on CD4+ T cells from blood. This chain connects TRBV18 to TRBJ2-5; possible D gene TRBD2, 5 bases. The CDR3 region is CASSPLPSSEETQYF. The CDR3 DNA is TGTGCCAGCTCACCACTACCTAGCTCTGAAGAGACCCAGTACTTC.